This T cell receptor beta chain was found in a study of monozygotic twins with inflammatory bowel disease (dated by TCRdb to about 2019). Concerning the study at large: A total of 28 monozygotic twin pairs were included in the full study, comprising nine German pairs (four IBD-concordant, five IBD-discordant) and 19 IBD-discordant Danish pairs. The search for disease-associated traits relied mainly on comparing, within discordant pairs, IBD patients with their genetically identical healthy co-twins. Each individual had, on average, about 151 000 unique TCRalpha sequences and 181 000 unique TCRbeta sequences available for analysis.

What the work shows at the level of the full study, not this receptor alone: The analysis was unable to tell apart different T cell subtypes. Compared with healthy twins, IBD patients had fewer clonotypes in common with other individuals, a difference most pronounced in patients showing signs of disease activity. Concordant and discordant twins showed no difference in repertoire similarity, possibly because of limited statistical power. IBD patients had lower TCRbeta repertoire diversity, measured by the inverse Simpson index, than their healthy co-twins. The results gave no support for a single strong signal or clonotype linked to IBD. Because patients were on differing immunosuppressive treatments, the repertoires may have picked up extra background noise and inter-individual variability.

With respect to this clonotype: Its antigen is not yet known.

The method was 5' RACE. Each TCR library was prepared from 3,500 to 4,500 ng of total RNA. For each sample, cDNA was synthesized in eight separate reactions using SMARTScribe reverse transcriptase. During cDNA synthesis, unique molecular identifiers containing a 6-nucleotide sample barcode were introduced by template switching. TCRalpha and TCRbeta cDNA was amplified by two nested PCRs of 16 and 9 cycles, with bead purification after each PCR. Before amplification, the cDNA was treated with uracil DNA-glycosylase and purified using the QIAquick PCR purification kit. In the second PCR, Illumina TruSeq-compatible adapters and sample-specific barcodes were added. TapeStation and Qubit were used to check library quality and concentration, and 5 ng of each library went into the pool. Pooled libraries were sequenced on an Illumina HiSeq2500 single-index Rapid Run with 2 x 100 bp reads and custom sequencing primers. Per the source publication's procedure: MiGEC version 1.2.6 was used for UMI-based consensus assembly, which corrected PCR and sequencing errors. MiXCR version 2.1.1 was used to carry out V(D)J alignment, clonotype assembly and CDR3 extraction. Normalisation of gene usage, clonotype sharing and MAIT/NKT TCR abundance was achieved by analysing the top 1000, 10 000 and 20 000 clonotypes per sample. After downsampling to 27 000 UMIs, diversity was calculated as the inverse Simpson index using the vegan R package. Paired Mann-Whitney U tests were applied to discordant twin pairs, with Benjamini-Hochberg correction for multiple testing. TCRdb reanalyzed the reads, keeping one entry per CDR3 protein sequence and omitting DNA. These V and J calls derive from TCRdb rather than the authors' analysis. The sample table includes 350,000 to 400,000 distinct CDR3 sequences. The ten most abundant clones make up approximately 2.4% of the sample.

From each donor, a roughly 2.5 ml peripheral blood sample was drawn into PAXgene tubes and stored at -80 degrees C. Without any T cell sorting, total RNA was extracted from whole blood using the PAXgene blood miRNA kit on an automated QIAcube. Peripheral blood from monozygotic twin pairs concordant or discordant for inflammatory bowel disease was subjected to deep TCRalpha and TCRbeta repertoire profiling with unique molecular barcoding. For every twin pair, smoking habits were documented, and each individual was categorised as a current, former or never smoker. The CDR3 goes from the cysteine to the phenylalanine over 15 residues. The entry carries no DNA sequence. The germline V gene (reference sequence) supplies CDR1 LNHNV and CDR2 YYDKDF.

In this chain, TRBV15 is recombined with TRBJ1-4; no DNA is available, so the TRBD1 call from TCRdb remains unchecked. This sequence originates from a human donor with ulcerative colitis or Crohn's disease, or a healthy co-twin of an affected twin (not recorded which). Material: blood. The CDR3 protein: CATSGLRGDIEKLFF.